The present T cell receptor beta chain was sequenced within a study of shared clonotypes between healthy human individuals. The CDR3 spans 15 residues. Germline V CDR1 and CDR2: SNHLY, FYNNEI. V was clipped by 6 bases and J by 0 bases, with 11 bases between them. Naive CD8 cells, CD45RO-negative and positively selected for CCR7, excluded terminally differentiated effector memory CD45RA+ cells. Repertoires were generated with immunoSEQ multiplex PCR, while TCRdb's copy carries only in-frame clones and drops some. This table holds about 2 million clones, 85% to 95% found once. The source of this sequence is a man aged 18 to 35 in good health. Sequencing used naive CD8+ T cells sorted from blood. The V gene is TRBV2, the J gene TRBJ2-2; no definite D call. For the CDR3, the DNA is TGTGCCAGCAGACCAGTCCCTTCGAACACCGGGGAGCTGTTTTTT. It encodes CASRPVPSNTGELFF.